This T cell receptor (beta chain) was obtained from a study of cytomegalovirus exposure and HLA in healthy donors. General observations from the study: The classifier reportedly diagnosed cytomegalovirus status with high sensitivity and specificity.

A word on this clone: Its antigen remains unidentified.

This PCR relied on a set of 60 Vbeta primers and 13 Jbeta primers. Generated by immunoSEQ multiplex PCR, the TCRdb table keeps only in-frame clones and is missing some. This sample yields 85,000 to 100,000 clones, of which about 80% are seen a single time; 5.5% to 8% belongs to the top ten. Trimming pared 0 bases from V and 0 bases from J, leaving 10 bases between. Germline V lookup: CDR1 SGHNT, CDR2 YYREEE (reference sequence). This CDR3 is 15 amino acids long. The receptor comes from a man aged 25 to 45 in good health and CMV-seronegative. Sequencing input: PBMCs. V is TRBV5-4 and J is TRBJ2-7; D uncertain. The CDR3 DNA reads TGTGCCAGCAGCTTGGTGGGCAGGCACTCCTACGAGCAGTACTTC. As protein: CASSLVGRHSYEQYF.